The clone carrying this T cell receptor beta chain was counted a single time. Antigen unknown. CDR1 and CDR2 (germline): DFQATT, SNEGSKA (reference sequence). Trimming removed 4 bases from V and 10 bases from J; junction bases left unmatched: 6. The CDR3 loop spans 11 amino acids. The data are from a study of a mutant IDH1 vaccine in newly diagnosed glioma. Study in general: Patients previously underwent radiotherapy, temozolomide, or both, and most underwent both.

The repertoire was sequenced with immunoSEQ multiplex PCR; TCRdb's copy has only in-frame clones and lacks some. The sample contains some 60,000 clones, about four fifths of which appear only once. Noted time point: week 35, safety follow-up. The investigators gave 300 ug of mutant IDH1 20-mer peptide in each vaccine dose, together with topical imiquimod. The material was PBMCs, obtained from a glioma patient whose treatment included an IDH1 peptide vaccine. The chain is built from TRBV20-1 and TRBJ1-1; 7 bases match TRBD1. The origin of this receptor is a man aged 40-49 years with glioma. CDR3 nucleotide sequence: TGCAGTGCTAACGGCCCAGGGGGAGCTTTCTTT. Its translation is CSANGPGGAFF.